Sequencing of this T cell receptor (beta chain) was carried out in a study of CD8 T cells in Susac syndrome. This clonotype was picked up a small number of times. Random hexamers primed reverse transcription of roughly 0.5 to 1 ug RNA. Via MiXCR, TCRdb re-called the immunoSEQ multiplex PCR reads, giving one row per CDR3 protein. The sample includes 92,000 or so distinct CDR3 sequences, 90% to 97% of them seen just once. The specimen was CD8+ T cells from PBMCs. The clonotype was recovered from a human donor with Susac syndrome.

The CDR3 is CASSSPGNTEAFF. CDR3 DNA: TGTGCCAGCAGCTCTCCCGGTAATACTGAAGCTTTCTTT. The V call is TRBV13, the J call TRBJ1-1; D is unresolved. The germline gives CDR1 PRHDT, CDR2 FYEKMQ (reference sequence). This CDR3 contains 13 residues. With 4 bases removed from V and 5 bases from J, the gap between germline ends came to 11 bases.